This TCR beta chain was recorded in a study of brain metastases from non-small cell lung cancer. Overall study findings and caveats: Compared with their matched primary tumors, around 68% of brain metastases showed expanded T-cell clones. Metastases had sparse T cells but largely shared repertoires with primaries. T-cell infiltration was lower in brain metastases than primaries (P < 0.001).

In germline, CDR1 is SGDLS, CDR2 YYNGEE. The CDR3 spans 14 residues. Trimming removed 0 bases at V and 2 bases at J, with 8 bases between. TCRdb's table, derived via immunoSEQ multiplex PCR, lists solely in-frame clones and lacks some. In the table there are roughly 3,200 clones, approximately 81% of which are singletons. On this clone itself: As yet, its antigen is unknown.

The source material was tissue from a brain metastasis. The chain has TRBV9 and TRBJ1-1; no reliable D call. This receptor was taken from a donor at least 40 years old with non-small cell lung cancer. This chain's CDR3 is CASSVEVLNTEAFF. The CDR3 DNA follows: TGTGCCAGCAGCGTAGAGGTCCTAAACACTGAAGCTTTCTTT.